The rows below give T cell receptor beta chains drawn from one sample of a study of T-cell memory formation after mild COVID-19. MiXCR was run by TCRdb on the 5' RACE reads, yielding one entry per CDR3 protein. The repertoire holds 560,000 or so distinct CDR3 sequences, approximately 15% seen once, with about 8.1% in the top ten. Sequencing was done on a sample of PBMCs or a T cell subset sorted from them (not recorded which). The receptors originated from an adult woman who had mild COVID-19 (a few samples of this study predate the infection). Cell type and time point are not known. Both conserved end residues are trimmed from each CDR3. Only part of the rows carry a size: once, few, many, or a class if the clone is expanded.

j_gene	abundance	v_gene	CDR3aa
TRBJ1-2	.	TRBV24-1	ATGTGYGYT
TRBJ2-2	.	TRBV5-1	ASSYQSAGQGPIPNTGELF
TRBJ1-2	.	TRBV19	ASSSWTRGYT
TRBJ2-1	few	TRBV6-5	ASSYSGRASGNEQF
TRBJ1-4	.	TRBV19	ASRTGQRNEKLF
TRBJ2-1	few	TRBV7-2	ASSFTGSYNEQF
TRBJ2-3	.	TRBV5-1	ASSQGAGTDTQY
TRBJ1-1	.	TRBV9	ASSGHRGGSEAF
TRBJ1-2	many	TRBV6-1	ASSVPGTGGYGYT
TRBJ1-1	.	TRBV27	ASSYKEGTEAF
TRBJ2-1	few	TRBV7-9	ASSPLPTTRAYNEQF
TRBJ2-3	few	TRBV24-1	ATSAFDTQY
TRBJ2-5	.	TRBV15	ATSRDLGQEETQY
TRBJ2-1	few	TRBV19	ASSVGSTGEQF
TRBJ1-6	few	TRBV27	ASKKRDSHSPLH
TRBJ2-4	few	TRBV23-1	ASSQSEETKNIQY
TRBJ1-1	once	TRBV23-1	ASSQGRMNTEAF
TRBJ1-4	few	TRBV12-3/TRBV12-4	ASSLELVSEKLF
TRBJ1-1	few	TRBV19	ASSMRGLKNTEAF
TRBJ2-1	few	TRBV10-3	ATQVAGTLWNEQF
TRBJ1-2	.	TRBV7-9	ASSVGETVAYGYT
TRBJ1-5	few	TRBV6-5	ASSRRGGSNQPQH
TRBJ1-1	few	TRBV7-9	ASSPGGGGAF
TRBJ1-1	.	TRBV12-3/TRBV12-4	ASSPGNEAF
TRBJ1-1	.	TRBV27	ASQRTVNTEAF
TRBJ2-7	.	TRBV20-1	SARDRLRDGYEQY
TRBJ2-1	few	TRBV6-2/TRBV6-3	ASSSYRGQGSSEQF
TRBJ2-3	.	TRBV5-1	ASSFSVPTDTQY
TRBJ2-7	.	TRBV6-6	ASSANRGYEQY
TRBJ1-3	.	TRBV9	ASSVEVEGNTIY
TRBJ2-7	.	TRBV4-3	ASSQGDYLNDEQY
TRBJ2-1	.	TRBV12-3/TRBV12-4	ASGAGEVDGQF
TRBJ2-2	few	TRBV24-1	ATSDLQTSGGNTGELF
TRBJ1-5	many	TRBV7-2	ASSLGQSGNQPQH
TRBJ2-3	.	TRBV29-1	SVRRVGTDTQY
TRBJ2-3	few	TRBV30	AWRLQGTTGTDTQY
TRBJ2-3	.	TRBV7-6	ASSSEITGLGDYTQY
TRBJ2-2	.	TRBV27	ASSPLAGGTGELF
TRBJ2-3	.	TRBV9	ASSVDWLAAEGDTQY
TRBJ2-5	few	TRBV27	ASSLSATFPRQGQETQY
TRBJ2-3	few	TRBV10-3	AISEATSGGLSSTDTQY
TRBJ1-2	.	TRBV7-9	ASSLVGGQGPGKSYT
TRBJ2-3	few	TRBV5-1	ASSLALAGDADTQY
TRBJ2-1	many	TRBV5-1	ASRETVYNEQF
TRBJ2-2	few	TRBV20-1	SGLAANTGELF
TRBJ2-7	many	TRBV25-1	ASSWEGRYEQY
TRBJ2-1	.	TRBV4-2	ASSQNSLGNEQF
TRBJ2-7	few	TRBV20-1	SARPDYEQY
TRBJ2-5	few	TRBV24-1	ATSDYQETQY
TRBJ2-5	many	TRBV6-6	ASSYWGLAGGSSFQETQY
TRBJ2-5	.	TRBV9	ASSAQGNLQETQY
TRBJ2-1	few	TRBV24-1	ATRAGNAYSYNEQF
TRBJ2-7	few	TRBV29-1	SAGISGEQY
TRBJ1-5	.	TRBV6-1	ASSEAPGQPQH
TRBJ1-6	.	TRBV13	ASSLHPTRQGGNSPLH
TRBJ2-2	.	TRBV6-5	ASSYSLGAGNTGELF
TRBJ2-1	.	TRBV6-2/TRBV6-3	ASTFDRRGWYNEQF
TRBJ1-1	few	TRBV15	ATSSPGANTEAF
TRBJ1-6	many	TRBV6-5	ASSAPGYNSPLH